What follows describes a single T cell receptor beta chain. The source of the sample is a study of control samples from healthy donors and cancer patients. Looked up from germline, CDR1 is MNHGY and CDR2 is SVAAGI. There are 11 residues in the CDR3. V was trimmed by 4 bases and J by 2 bases, leaving 2 bases between them. This table comes from immunoSEQ multiplex PCR, and its TCRdb copy is limited to in-frame clones, with some not included. Of around 150,000 clones in the sample, roughly 94% were seen once. This clonotype was sampled from a man in his fifties or sixties with colorectal cancer. The sample taken for sequencing was PBMCs. V and J are TRBV6-9 and TRBJ1-2; no clear D gene. This chain's CDR3 is CASSCNYGYTF. CDR3 sequence (DNA): TGTGCCAGCAGTTGCAACTATGGCTACACCTTC.